Below are 14 T cell receptor beta chains sequenced from a single sample in a study of T cells in Graves' hyperthyroidism and ophthalmopathy. TCR beta CDR3 regions were amplified from RNA. HTBI primers were employed in a first-round RT-PCR of the TCR CDR3. A single record per CDR3 protein comes from TCRdb applying MiXCR to the multiplex PCR reads. The data show about 640,000 distinct CDR3 sequences, with about 20% seen just once and around a third held by the top ten. Material for sequencing was blood. The receptors shown here come from a man aged 25 to 40 with Graves' ophthalmopathy.

V is TRBV5-1 and J is TRBJ2-1; D is unclear. Trimming pared 2 bases from V and 4 bases from J, leaving 13 bases between. The CDR3 has 15 amino acids. The germline V gene encodes CDR1 SGHRS and CDR2 YFSETQ. The CDR3 DNA follows: TGCGCCAGCAGCTTTCTACCCCCATTGTACAATGAGCAGTTCTTC. It specifies CASSFLPPLYNEQFF.

CDR3 sequence: CASSARTGYIADTQYF. DNA for the CDR3: TGTGCCAGCAGTGCCCGGACAGGGTACATCGCAGATACGCAGTATTTT. The V and J genes are TRBV25-1 and TRBJ2-3, with 8 nucleotides matching TRBD1. The V and J ends lost 4 bases and 4 bases, in that order; junction bases with no gene match: 10. CDR3 length equals 16 residues. The germline V gene encodes CDR1 MGHDK and CDR2 SYGVNS.

V is TRBV20-1 and J is TRBJ2-7; a weak D match, TRBD1 (5 bases). The CDR3 covers 13 residues. V lost 3 bases and J 6 bases, leaving 15 bases between the germline ends. Germline CDR1 reads DFQATT; CDR2 reads SNEGSKA (reference sequence). The CDR3 DNA reads TGCAGTGCTAGGGCGATTGGGGCCACCGAGCAGTACTTC. Its protein is CSARAIGATEQYF.

The chain joins TRBV27 to TRBJ2-2; TRBD2 agrees at 9 bases. The germline V gene encodes CDR1 MNHEY and CDR2 SMNVEV (reference sequence). There are 16 residues in the CDR3. The V and J ends lost 1 base and 4 bases, in that order; junction bases with no gene match: 4. CDR3 DNA: TGTGCCAGCAGTTTATGGAGTAGCGGGAGCACCGGGGAGCTGTTTTTT. Encoded protein: CASSLWSSGSTGELFF.

The chain carries TRBV20-1 and TRBJ1-5; perhaps TRBD1 as D (5 bases). Looked up from germline, CDR1 is DFQATT and CDR2 is SNEGSKA (reference sequence). With 1 base removed from V and 6 bases from J, the gap between germline ends came to 10 bases. The CDR3 extends over 13 amino acids. The CDR3 region is CSARGGAGQPQHF. CDR3 nucleotides: TGCAGTGCTAGAGGCGGGGCTGGTCAGCCCCAGCATTTT.

This clonotype was found a few times. This chain connects TRBV20-1 to TRBJ2-1; perhaps TRBD2 as D (5 bases). V gave up 5 bases and J gave up 4 bases, with 12 bases separating them. The CDR3 consists of 13 residues. Per germline, CDR1 DFQATT and CDR2 SNEGSKA (reference sequence). DNA of the CDR3: TGCAGTGCTCCTCCTCCGGGATACAATGAGCAGTTCTTC. Amino acids: CSAPPPGYNEQFF.

The gene calls are TRBV29-1 and TRBJ1-2; the D is unclear. This CDR3 region has 11 residues. CDR1 is SQVTM and CDR2 is ANQGSEA in the germline V gene. V was pared by 6 bases and J by 3 bases, with 8 bases between. This CDR3 reads CSVNLDYGYTF. The CDR3, as DNA: TGCAGCGTGAATTTGGACTATGGCTACACCTTC.

In its sample, this clonotype was seen a few times. The chain recombines TRBV7-6 with TRBJ2-1; D possibly corresponds to TRBD1 (5 bases). CDR1 and CDR2 from the germline V gene are SGHVS and FNYEAQ. This CDR3 region has 15 residues. Trimming removed 1 base at V and 8 bases at J, with 15 bases between. This CDR3 is CASSLGLHPRDEQFF. CDR3 DNA: TGTGCCAGCAGCTTAGGCCTTCACCCCAGGGATGAGCAGTTCTTC.

The chain is built from TRBV7-2 and TRBJ1-4, with D possibly TRBD1 on 5 matching bases. The V end lost 5 bases, the J end lost 4 bases, and 14 bases lay between the germline ends. Germline values: CDR1 SGHTA, CDR2 FQGNSA. The CDR3 runs to 15 residues. CDR3 region: CASSPREARNEKLFF. The DNA for the CDR3 is TGTGCCAGCAGCCCCAGGGAGGCGCGTAATGAAAAACTGTTTTTT.

V is TRBV12-3 or TRBV12-4 and J is TRBJ2-7; D unresolved. Between the trimmed V and J ends, which lost 5 bases and 0 bases, there was a span of 11 bases. The length of the CDR3 is 14 residues. The CDR3 sequence: CASSPTAFSYEQYF. The CDR3 DNA reads as TGTGCCAGCAGTCCAACAGCTTTCTCCTACGAGCAGTACTTC.

The rearrangement joins TRBV29-1 to TRBJ2-5; D unresolved. CDR3 size: 12 residues. Trimming stripped 5 bases from V and 4 bases from J, with 11 bases between. Looked up from germline, CDR1 is SQVTM and CDR2 is ANQGSEA. The CDR3, as DNA: TGCAGCGTTTTTATGGTTTCAGAGACCCAGTACTTC. It translates to CSVFMVSETQYF.

J is TRBJ2-2 and V is TRBV9; possibly TRBD1 for D (6 bases). V was clipped by 0 bases and J by 11 bases, with 11 bases between them. Germline CDR1 is SGDLS and CDR2 is YYNGEE. The CDR3 is made up of 13 amino acids. In DNA form, the CDR3 reads TGTGCCAGCAGCGTAGAGAGAGGGGGAGAGCTGTTTTTT. It specifies CASSVERGGELFF.

The chain recombines TRBV20-1 with TRBJ2-1; 12 nucleotides line up with TRBD1. The CDR3 length is 13 residues. The germline CDR1 and CDR2 sequences are DFQATT and SNEGSKA (reference sequence). Trimming at V came to 5 bases and at J to 9 bases, leaving 5 bases not matched to a gene. CDR3 in amino acids: CSALGQGAVEQFF. CDR3 coding DNA: TGCAGTGCTCTGGGACAGGGGGCGGTTGAGCAGTTCTTC.

Details on this clonotype: This may be a read error, as it is one base from a much larger clone. The chain joins TRBV5-1 to TRBJ1-1; no clear D. The V end lost 0 bases, the J end lost 5 bases, and 14 bases lay between the germline ends. The CDR3 is 15 residues long. Germline lookup yields CDR1 SGHRS and CDR2 YFSETQ. CDR3 residues: CASSLGLGERTEAFF. In nucleotides, the CDR3 is TGCGCCAGCAGCTTGGGGCTGGGAGAACGGACTGAAGCTTTCTTT.